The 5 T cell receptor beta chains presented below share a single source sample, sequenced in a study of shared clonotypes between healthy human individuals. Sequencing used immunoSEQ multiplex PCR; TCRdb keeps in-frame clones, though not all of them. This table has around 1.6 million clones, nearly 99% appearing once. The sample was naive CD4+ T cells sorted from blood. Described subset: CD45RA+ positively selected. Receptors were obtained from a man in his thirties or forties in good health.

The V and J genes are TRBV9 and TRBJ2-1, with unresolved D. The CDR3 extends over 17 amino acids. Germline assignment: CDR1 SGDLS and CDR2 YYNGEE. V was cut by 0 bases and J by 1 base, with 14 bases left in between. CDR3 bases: TGTGCCAGCAGCGTAGAAGGCCAGGTTACATCCTACAATGAGCAGTTCTTC. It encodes CASSVEGQVTSYNEQFF. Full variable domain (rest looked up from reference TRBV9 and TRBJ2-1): DSGVTQTPKHLITATGQRVTLRCSPRSGDLSVYWYQQSLDQGLQFLIQYYNGEERAKGNILERFSAQQFPDLHSELNLSSLELGDSALYFCASSVEGQVTSYNEQFFGPGTRLTVL.

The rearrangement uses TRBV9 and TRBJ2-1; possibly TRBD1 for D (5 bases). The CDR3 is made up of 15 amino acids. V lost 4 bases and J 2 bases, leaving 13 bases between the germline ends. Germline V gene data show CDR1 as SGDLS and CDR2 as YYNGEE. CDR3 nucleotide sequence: TGTGCCAGCAGCCAGGGAATCCCAACCTACAATGAGCAGTTCTTC. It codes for CASSQGIPTYNEQFF.

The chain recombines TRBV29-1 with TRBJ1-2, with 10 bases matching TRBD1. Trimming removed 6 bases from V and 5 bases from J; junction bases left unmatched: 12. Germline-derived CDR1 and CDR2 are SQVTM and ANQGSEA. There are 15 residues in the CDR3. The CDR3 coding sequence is TGCAGCGTACCTTACCGGGACAGGGGTCATTATGGCTACACCTTC. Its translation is CSVPYRDRGHYGYTF. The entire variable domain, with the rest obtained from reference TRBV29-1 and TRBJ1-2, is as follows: SAVISQKPSRDICQRGTSLTIQCQVDSQVTMMFWYRQQPGQSLTLIATANQGSEATYESGFVIDKFPISRPNLTFSTLTVSNMSPEDSSIYLCSVPYRDRGHYGYTFGSGTRLTVV.

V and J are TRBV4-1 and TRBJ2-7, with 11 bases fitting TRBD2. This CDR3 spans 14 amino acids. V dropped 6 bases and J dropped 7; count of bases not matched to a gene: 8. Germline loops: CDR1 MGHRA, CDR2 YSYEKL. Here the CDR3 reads CASRRLAGMGEQYF. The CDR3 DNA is TGCGCCAGCAGAAGACTAGCGGGAATGGGGGAGCAGTACTTC.

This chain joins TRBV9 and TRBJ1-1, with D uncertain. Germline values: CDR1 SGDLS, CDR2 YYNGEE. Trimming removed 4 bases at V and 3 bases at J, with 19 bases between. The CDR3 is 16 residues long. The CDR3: CASSRSAVLGDTEAFF. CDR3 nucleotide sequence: TGTGCCAGCAGCCGGAGTGCCGTCCTCGGTGACACTGAAGCTTTCTTT.